This TCR beta chain was observed in a study of T cells in Graves' hyperthyroidism and ophthalmopathy. General study points: Ophthalmopathy was model-predicted a median around 6.7 months pre-onset. From stable hyperthyroidism, ophthalmopathy was separated by a 13 V-J model.

Amplified TCR beta CDR3 regions derived from RNA transcripts. With the HTBI primer set, the TCR CDR3 went through a first round of RT-PCR. Each CDR3 protein is one row after TCRdb ran MiXCR on the multiplex PCR reads. The data hold about 360,000 distinct CDR3 sequences, with roughly 13% observed a single time. From germline, CDR1 is MDHEN and CDR2 SYDVKM. This CDR3 is 15 amino acids long. Trimming removed 3 bases from V and 5 bases from J; junction bases left unmatched: 6. The sample holds many counts of this clonotype. Antigen specificity is unknown. The study left out patients who had uncontrolled infection, other autoimmune disease, pregnancy or lactation. Out of over 7.5 ml of fresh peripheral blood came the PBMCs.

The rearrangement uses TRBV28 and TRBJ2-5; 10 bases are a match to TRBD2. The sample was blood. The sequence was obtained from a woman between 18 and 29 years old with Graves' hyperthyroidism. Here the CDR3 reads CASSFLLAGRETQYF. The CDR3 nucleotides are TGTGCCAGCAGTTTTCTACTAGCGGGAAGGGAGACCCAGTACTTC.